A single sample gave rise to the 14 T cell receptor beta chains below, sequenced in a study of CDR3 diversity in severe acne. TCRdb reanalysed the PCR reads using MiXCR and keeps one entry per CDR3 protein. The repertoire holds 97,000 or so distinct CDR3 sequences, with roughly 51% as singletons. The material sequenced was blood. The receptor source for this set is a male donor with acne.

This clonotype was counted only a few times. The V call is TRBV6-4, the J call TRBJ1-6; D possibly corresponds to TRBD1 (5 bases). Trimming left V 4 bases short and J 0 bases short, with 22 bases between. The CDR3 consists of 20 residues. The germline gives CDR1 MRHNA, CDR2 SNTAGT. CDR3 in amino acids: CASSGRTGTFSSSYNSPLHF. DNA of the CDR3: TGTGCCAGCAGTGGAAGAACAGGAACCTTTTCGAGCTCCTATAATTCACCCCTCCACTTT.

This clonotype was observed many times. The chain employs TRBV24-1 and TRBJ2-5, with D perhaps TRBD2 (6 bases). The CDR3 extends over 13 amino acids. CDR1 KGHDR and CDR2 SFDVKD come from the germline V gene. Between the trimmed V and J ends, which lost 7 bases and 6 bases, there was a span of 14 bases. DNA for the CDR3: TGTGCCACCAGCCCCCAGGGCGGGAAGACCCAGTACTTC. Amino acid sequence: CATSPQGGKTQYF.

The V call is TRBV29-1, the J call TRBJ2-5; the D gene is possibly TRBD2 (5 bases). This CDR3 is 13 amino acids long. V lost 4 bases and J lost 2, with 11 bases in between. The germline V gene has CDR1 SQVTM and CDR2 ANQGSEA. DNA of the CDR3: TGCAGCGTTGCCCCGGACTGGCAAGAGACCCAGTACTTC. It translates to CSVAPDWQETQYF. Supplemented by reference TRBV29-1 and TRBJ2-5, the full variable domain reads SAVISQKPSRDICQRGTSLTIQCQVDSQVTMMFWYRQQPGQSLTLIATANQGSEATYESGFVIDKFPISRPNLTFSTLTVSNMSPEDSSIYLCSVAPDWQETQYFGPGTRLLVL.

Judged by abundance, this clonotype is medium-sized. The chain is built from TRBV9 and TRBJ2-1; D not resolved. The ends were cut back, 2 bases at V and 9 bases at J, with 15 bases in the middle. The CDR3 has 14 amino acids. Per germline, CDR1 SGDLS and CDR2 YYNGEE. The CDR3 DNA reads as TGTGCCAGCAGCGTTTCCCCCCCAGCGAGTGAGCAGTTCTTC. Translation gives CASSVSPPASEQFF. The whole variable domain, filled in from reference TRBV9 and TRBJ2-1, reads DSGVTQTPKHLITATGQRVTLRCSPRSGDLSVYWYQQSLDQGLQFLIQYYNGEERAKGNILERFSAQQFPDLHSELNLSSLELGDSALYFCASSVSPPASEQFFGPGTRLTVL.

The CDR3, as DNA: TGTGCCAGCAGTTTATTAGGCGGGACAGGCCGCCGGGAGACCCAGTACTTC. Its protein product is CASSLLGGTGRRETQYF. The J gene is TRBJ2-5, the V gene TRBV27; the match to TRBD1 covers 8 bases. Germline CDR1 is MNHEY and CDR2 is SMNVEV (reference sequence). The CDR3 runs to 17 residues. Unmatched junction bases numbered 12, after V lost 1 base and J lost 5 bases.

In this sample, this clonotype turned up a few times. The J gene is TRBJ1-5, the V gene TRBV6-1, with D possibly matching TRBD1 (5 bases). The CDR3 consists of 14 residues. CDR1 and CDR2 from the germline V gene are MNHNS and SASEGT. V was pared by 4 bases and J by 4 bases, with 11 bases between. In DNA, the CDR3 is TGTGCCAGCAGTGGGGGCCAGGAGAATCAGCCCCAGCATTTT. It yields the protein CASSGGQENQPQHF.

Here the CDR3 DNA reads TGCAGTGCTAGAACTAGCGGGAGTACCTACGAGCAGTACTTC. It encodes CSARTSGSTYEQYF. The rearrangement links TRBV20-1 to TRBJ2-7; 11 bases map to TRBD2. CDR3 size: 14 residues. The trim removed 2 bases at V and 2 bases at J, leaving 2 bases unmatched. Germline lookup yields CDR1 DFQATT and CDR2 SNEGSKA (reference sequence).

J is TRBJ2-7 and V is TRBV7-2; D possibly matches TRBD1 or TRBD2 (5 bases each). CDR3 length: 14 residues. Germline CDR1 is SGHTA and CDR2 is FQGNSA. V was shortened by 1 base and J by 4 bases, with 11 bases between the two germline ends. The CDR3 loop reads CASSLEGTSYEQYF. The CDR3 nucleotides are TGTGCCAGCAGCTTAGAGGGGACCAGTTACGAGCAGTACTTC.

This clonotype was seen only once. A much larger clone differs from this one at a single base, so this may be a read error. This chain joins TRBV6-6 and TRBJ2-5, with D possibly TRBD1 on 6 matching bases. The CDR3 has 14 residues. Per germline, CDR1 MNHNY and CDR2 SVGAGI (reference sequence). CDR3 coding DNA: TGTGCCAGCGGTTACCCCCGGGACAAAGAGACCCAGTACTTC. Translation: CASGYPRDKETQYF.

The V gene is TRBV9, the J gene TRBJ2-7; D is possibly TRBD1 (6 bases). Germline V gene sequence: CDR1 SGDLS, CDR2 YYNGEE. The CDR3 is 13 amino acids. V lost 0 bases, J lost 8 bases, and 12 bases lay in between. This CDR3 reads CASSVAPGDKQYF. CDR3 DNA: TGTGCCAGCAGCGTAGCTCCAGGGGACAAGCAGTACTTC.

The CDR3 DNA is TGTGCCAGCAGCTCCGGGACAGGGGTTCTCGCCGGGGAGCTGTTTTTT. This encodes CASSSGTGVLAGELFF. This rearrangement joins TRBV7-6 to TRBJ2-2, with TRBD1 matching over 10 bases. This CDR3 has 16 residues. V dropped 4 bases and J dropped 6; count of bases not matched to a gene: 8. Per germline, CDR1 SGHVS and CDR2 FNYEAQ.

Turning to this clonotype: One end of the junction is discordant with germline, which a read error may explain. DNA for the CDR3: TGCAGCGTTGAAGTTCGGAGGACAGGGGATTACGGGCAGTACTTC. Residues: CSVEVRRTGDYGQYF. The chain couples TRBV29-1 to TRBJ2-7; 9 bases line up with TRBD1. This CDR3 contains 15 residues. In germline, CDR1 is SQVTM, CDR2 ANQGSEA.

This clonotype was observed at least ten times. The chain has TRBV19 and TRBJ2-1, with 8 nucleotides matching TRBD1. This CDR3 is built from 14 residues. Losses at the gene ends were 4 bases for V and 7 bases for J; bases not matched to a gene: 6. Germline values: CDR1 LNHDA, CDR2 SQIVND (reference sequence). Here the CDR3 DNA reads TGTGCCAGTAGTAGGGACAGGATGTTGAATGAGCAGTTCTTC. Translated, it gives CASSRDRMLNEQFF.

As for this clonotype: Since a much larger clone is just one base distant, this may be a read error. This chain uses TRBV5-1 with TRBJ2-7; 7 bases fit TRBD2. Germline-derived CDR1 and CDR2 are SGHRS and YFSETQ. V trimming: 4 bases; J trimming: 1 base; junction bases outside the gene matches: 8. CDR3 length equals 15 residues. CDR3 coding DNA: TGCGCCAGCAGCCCGGGACTGGGGGGGTCCTACGAGCAGTACTTC. Translated: CASSPGLGGSYEQYF.